Listed below are T cell receptor beta chains from one sample, sequenced in a study of T-cell memory formation after mild COVID-19. One entry per CDR3 protein, called by TCRdb with MiXCR from the 5' RACE reads. The sample comprises about 350,000 distinct CDR3 sequences, 28% of which are singletons, and about 14% rests with the top ten. The source material was PBMCs or a T cell subset sorted from them (not recorded which). Source of these receptors: an adult woman who had mild COVID-19 (a few samples of this study predate the infection). Cell type and time point are not known. Both conserved end residues are part of each CDR3. D genes are given only for firm matches. Size tells how often a clone was seen (once, few, many) or the class of an expanded clone, and some rows leave it out.

j_call d_call clone_size v_call cdr3_aa cdr3_nt
TRBJ2-7 TRBD1 few TRBV20-1 CSARDGQGATSYEQYF TGCAGTGCTAGAGATGGACAGGGGGCCACCTCCTACGAGCAGTACTTC
TRBJ1-1 - few TRBV12-3/TRBV12-4 CASRQELVSEAFF TGTGCCAGCCGACAGGAATTGGTTTCTGAAGCTTTCTTT
TRBJ1-2 TRBD1 - TRBV20-1 CSAASRGAAVYGYTF TGCAGTGCTGCGTCCAGGGGGGCCGCAGTCTATGGCTACACCTTC
TRBJ1-1 - - TRBV12-3/TRBV12-4 CASSFRAQAFF TGTGCCAGCAGTTTCCGGGCCCAAGCTTTCTTT
TRBJ2-2 - - TRBV12-3/TRBV12-4 CASTTGGTGATGELFF TGTGCCAGCACCACCGGGGGGACAGGCGCGACCGGGGAGCTATTTTTT
TRBJ2-1 TRBD2 - TRBV11-2 CASSFGTSGAWFF TGTGCCAGCAGCTTTGGAACTAGCGGCGCCTGGTTCTTC
TRBJ2-7 TRBD2 few TRBV5-6 CASSLATSGYSYEQYF TGTGCCAGCAGCTTGGCAACTAGCGGGTACTCCTACGAGCAGTACTTC
TRBJ2-1 TRBD1 - TRBV7-9 CASSLTGASYNEQFF TGTGCCAGCAGCTTAACAGGGGCGTCCTACAATGAGCAGTTCTTC
TRBJ2-5 TRBD2 few TRBV20-1 CSATTREGETQYF TGCAGTGCCACTACCCGGGAGGGAGAGACCCAGTACTTC
TRBJ1-5 - - TRBV20-1 CSARDQIRGKPQHF TGCAGTGCTAGAGATCAGATCAGGGGAAAGCCCCAGCATTTT
TRBJ2-5 - - TRBV6-5 CASRRGDLGRRGIAETQYF TGTGCCAGCAGGCGCGGCGACCTGGGGCGGAGAGGAATCGCGGAGACCCAGTACTTC
TRBJ2-5 - - TRBV7-9 CASSLAGALGETQYF TGTGCCAGCAGCTTAGCAGGGGCCCTCGGAGAGACCCAGTACTTC
TRBJ1-1 - few TRBV20-1 CSVVMNTEAFF TGCAGTGTGGTGATGAACACTGAAGCTTTCTTT
TRBJ2-1 - few TRBV27 CASSLFGWGVDEQFF TGTGCCAGCAGTTTATTCGGTTGGGGGGTTGATGAGCAGTTCTTC
TRBJ1-2 - few TRBV5-1 CASSSETSNSYGYTF TGCGCCAGCAGCTCAGAGACATCGAATAGCTATGGCTACACCTTC
TRBJ1-2 - - TRBV7-2 CASSLVPPPGQGLWGYTF TGTGCCAGCAGCTTGGTCCCCCCCCCTGGGCAGGGTCTTTGGGGCTACACCTTC
TRBJ2-1 TRBD2 few TRBV20-1 CSARDLSGSYNEQFF TGCAGTGCTAGAGATCTTAGCGGGAGCTACAATGAGCAGTTCTTC
TRBJ2-7 TRBD2 - TRBV5-1 CDSSLTSGGYNEQYF TGCGACAGCAGTCTGACTAGCGGGGGGTACAATGAGCAGTACTTC
TRBJ2-7 - few TRBV20-1 CSARGASYEQYF TGCAGTGCTAGAGGGGCCTCCTACGAGCAGTACTTC
TRBJ2-7 - few TRBV12-3/TRBV12-4 CASSLGGSEQYF TGTGCCAGCAGTTTAGGGGGAAGCGAGCAGTACTTC
TRBJ2-7 - few TRBV5-1 CASSLVGPGEQYF TGCGCCAGCAGCTTGGTGGGTCCAGGCGAGCAGTACTTC
TRBJ2-2 - - TRBV6-5 CASSYDTTGELFF TGTGCCAGCAGTTACGACACTACCGGGGAGCTGTTTTTT
TRBJ2-1 TRBD1 few TRBV10-3 CAISEAGQGSPLGNEQFF TGTGCCATCAGTGAGGCCGGACAGGGATCTCCCCTAGGAAATGAGCAGTTCTTC
TRBJ1-6 - once TRBV4-1 CASSQVGISPLHF TGCGCCAGCAGCCAAGTTGGGATTTCACCCCTCCACTTT
TRBJ2-2 TRBD2 - TRBV6-2/TRBV6-3 CASRTSGRGTWELFF TGTGCCAGCAGGACTAGCGGGAGGGGAACCTGGGAGCTGTTTTTT
TRBJ2-3 - - TRBV3-1 CASSARGSDTQYF TGTGCCAGCAGTGCACGGGGGTCGGATACGCAGTATTTT
TRBJ2-7 - - TRBV12-3/TRBV12-4 CASSLVGGDRITF TGTGCCAGCAGTTTAGTTGGCGGAGACAGGATTACCTTC
TRBJ2-5 TRBD2 - TRBV7-9 CASSLLAGGIGETQYF TGTGCCAGCAGCTTACTAGCGGGGGGCATAGGGGAGACCCAGTACTTC
TRBJ2-3 TRBD1 - TRBV9 CASSTQGAGTDTQYF TGTGCCAGCAGCACCCAGGGGGCGGGTACAGATACGCAGTATTTT
TRBJ2-5 TRBD1 - TRBV7-3 CASSPGTGVRETQYF TGTGCCAGCAGCCCGGGGACAGGGGTTCGAGAGACCCAGTACTTC
TRBJ2-1 TRBD2 - TRBV5-1 CASSLLAGGPTAYNEQFF TGCGCCAGCAGCCTACTAGCGGGAGGGCCTACGGCCTACAATGAGCAGTTCTTC
TRBJ2-3 - many TRBV7-2 CASSLGQTEGDTQYF TGTGCCAGCAGCTTAGGACAGACCGAGGGAGATACGCAGTATTTT
TRBJ1-2 - few TRBV4-1 CASSHLGGKPGYGYTF TGCGCCAGCAGCCACTTGGGTGGAAAGCCCGGATATGGCTACACCTTC
TRBJ1-1 TRBD1 - TRBV15 CATSPPSGGGNTEAFF TGTGCCACCAGCCCTCCCTCAGGGGGGGGGAACACTGAAGCTTTCTTT
TRBJ2-3 TRBD2 - TRBV7-8 CASSLRLTSGPTTDTQYF TGTGCCAGCAGCTTACGCCTTACTAGCGGGCCAACCACAGATACGCAGTATTTT
TRBJ2-2 - few TRBV20-1 CSARTPSAGELFF TGCAGTGCTAGAACCCCGTCGGCCGGGGAGCTGTTTTTT
TRBJ1-1 - once TRBV5-6 CASSSLSGVEAFF TGTGCCAGCAGCTCCCTGTCGGGGGTCGAAGCTTTCTTT
TRBJ2-1 TRBD2 - TRBV3-1 CASSQSPAGGLYNEQFF TGTGCCAGCAGCCAGTCTCCAGCGGGGGGTCTATACAATGAGCAGTTCTTC
TRBJ2-2 - once TRBV30 CAWSGTGELFF TGTGCCTGGAGTGGAACCGGGGAGCTGTTTTTT
TRBJ2-1 - - TRBV6-6 CASSWDVLGEQFF TGTGCCAGCAGTTGGGATGTGTTGGGTGAGCAGTTCTTC
TRBJ2-3 TRBD1 - TRBV27 CASRQGSTDTQYF TGTGCCAGTCGACAGGGATCTACAGATACGCAGTATTTT
TRBJ1-4 - - TRBV5-6 CASTRGVNEKLFF TGTGCCAGCACCCGGGGCGTTAATGAAAAACTGTTTTTT
TRBJ1-1 - - TRBV6-4 CASRLEENTEAFF TGTGCCAGCAGACTGGAGGAGAACACTGAAGCTTTCTTT
TRBJ2-7 TRBD1 few TRBV20-1 CSATSGTGNYEQYF TGCAGTGCGACATCCGGGACAGGGAATTACGAGCAGTACTTC
TRBJ2-7 - - TRBV7-8 CASSLIGDFYEQYF TGTGCCAGCAGCTTAATTGGGGACTTCTACGAGCAGTACTTC
TRBJ2-5 TRBD2 few TRBV7-9 CASSRRTSGAETQYF TGTGCCAGCAGCCGTCGGACTAGCGGGGCCGAGACCCAGTACTTC
TRBJ2-3 TRBD2 - TRBV20-1 CRPGAGDTDTQYF TGCAGGCCAGGAGCGGGGGACACAGATACGCAGTATTTT
TRBJ1-6 TRBD1 - TRBV6-5 CASSRDRDYNSPLHF TGTGCCAGCAGTCGGGACAGGGACTATAATTCACCCCTCCACTTT
TRBJ2-1 TRBD2 few TRBV12-3/TRBV12-4 CASSLYAGGYNEQFF TGTGCCAGCAGTTTATACGCGGGAGGGTACAATGAGCAGTTCTTC
TRBJ1-6 TRBD1 once TRBV7-2 CASSRRGKQGTNPPLHF TGTGCCAGCAGCCGGCGGGGGAAACAGGGGACAAATCCACCCCTCCACTTT
TRBJ2-3 - few TRBV27 CASSVSGPRNTDTQYF TGTGCCAGCAGTGTTTCCGGGCCCCGCAACACAGATACGCAGTATTTT
TRBJ1-6 - - TRBV20-1 CSARQGNSPLHF TGCAGTGCTAGACAGGGGAATTCACCCCTCCACTTT
TRBJ2-7 - - TRBV7-9 CASSFSGYGEQYF TGTGCCAGCAGCTTCTCAGGGTACGGGGAGCAGTACTTC
TRBJ2-7 - few TRBV5-1 CASSSLDGYEQYF TGCGCCAGCAGCTCTTTAGACGGCTACGAGCAGTACTTC
TRBJ2-1 - few TRBV3-1 CASSQDPGSYNEQFF TGTGCCAGCAGCCAAGACCCGGGGTCGTACAATGAGCAGTTCTTC
TRBJ2-5 - few TRBV9 CASSVALNRAETQYF TGTGCCAGCAGCGTAGCGTTGAACAGGGCAGAGACCCAGTACTTC